The 10 T cell receptor beta chains below come from one sample, sequenced in a study of molecular identifiers for immune sequencing clone quantification. Via MiXCR, TCRdb re-called the PCR reads, giving one row per CDR3 protein. The table records roughly 300,000 distinct CDR3 sequences, roughly a quarter of them present only once. The specimen sequenced was naive CD8+ T cells from blood, with Jurkat cell RNA spiked in. Described subset: FACS-sorted CD8+CD4-CCR7+CD45RA+ naive T cells. The receptor set was obtained from a human donor in good health. Some libraries in this study had Jurkat cell RNA spiked in.

Concerning this clonotype itself: This may come from a read error, since a much larger clone is one base off. Without the conserved terminal phenylalanine or tryptophan, this CDR3 likely stems from a read error. The DNA is left out, because the CDR3 cannot be placed on it with certainty; the CDR3 is given as TCRdb lists it. This chain's CDR3 is CASRDRAQETQYL. This rearrangement joins TRBV21-1 to TRBJ2-5; TRBD1, the D gene given by the table, was not confirmed from the DNA. TRBV21-1 is a pseudogene. The CDR3 has 13 amino acids, counting both end residues.

In this sample, this clonotype turned up a few times. V is TRBV5-3 and J is TRBJ2-1; 10 bases are shared with TRBD2. TRBV5-3 is reported as an ORF; its role is uncertain. The CDR3 contains 20 residues. The junction had 28 bases not matched to a gene; V was cut back by 10 bases and J by 6 bases. The DNA for the CDR3 is TGTGCCGGCAGCTTGGCCGCAGCGGGGGGGCATAAATACTACCCCAATGAGCAGTTCTTC. It translates to CAGSLAAAGGHKYYPNEQFF.

This clonotype occurred many times. The J gene is TRBJ2-1, the V gene TRBV6-5; D not certain. The germline gives CDR1 MNHEY, CDR2 SVGAGI. There are 16 residues in the CDR3. V was trimmed by 0 bases and J by 1 base, leaving 10 bases between them. CDR3 DNA sequence: TGTGCCAGCAGTTACTCCCTCGGTCCGTCCTACAATGAGCAGTTCTTC. Amino acids: CASSYSLGPSYNEQFF.

This clonotype has a count of ten or more. J is TRBJ2-7 and V is TRBV29-1, with D possibly TRBD1 on 6 matching bases. Germline CDR1 is SQVTM and CDR2 is ANQGSEA. Trimming took 4 bases from V and 4 from J, leaving 14 bases between them. CDR3 length: 13 amino acids. CDR3 in amino acids: CSVGGNREYEQYF. The CDR3 coding sequence is TGCAGCGTTGGTGGCAACAGGGAGTACGAGCAGTACTTC.

In the case of this clonotype: Compared with germline, one end of the junction differs, possibly owing to a read error. This chain uses TRBV19 with TRBJ2-2; 7 nucleotides match TRBD1. CDR3 length: 13 amino acids. The germline gives CDR1 LNHDA, CDR2 SQIVND (reference sequence). The CDR3 nucleotides read TGTGCCAGTACGGGACAGAACACCGGGAAGCTATTTTTT. Its translation: CASTGQNTGKLFF.

This clonotype was seen repeatedly, ten times or more. The chain links TRBV6-5 to TRBJ1-1; D not resolved. CDR1 MNHEY and CDR2 SVGAGI come from the germline V gene. Trimming pared 0 bases from V and 0 bases from J, leaving 20 bases between. This CDR3 has 19 residues. CDR3 amino acids: CASSYSVQFRYEMNTEAFF. For the CDR3, the DNA is TGTGCCAGCAGTTACTCGGTCCAATTTCGCTACGAAATGAACACTGAAGCTTTCTTT.

With respect to this clonotype: A much larger clone differs from this one at a single base, so this may be a read error. The final CDR3 position lacks the conserved phenylalanine or tryptophan, pointing to a likely read error. The chain is built from TRBV5-1 and TRBJ1-1; no definite D call. With 4 bases removed from V and 0 bases from J, the gap between germline ends came to 7 bases. Looked up from germline, CDR1 is SGHRS and CDR2 is YFSETQ. The CDR3 consists of 13 residues. The CDR3 spells CASSGSMNTEAFY. CDR3 nucleotides: TGCGCCAGCAGCGGAAGTATGAACACTGAAGCTTTCTAT.

This chain uses TRBV19 with TRBJ2-5; TRBD2 agrees at 7 bases. Germline V gene data show CDR1 as LNHDA and CDR2 as SQIVND (reference sequence). V lost 5 bases and J lost 2; bases outside the gene matches: 8. The CDR3 totals 15 residues. The CDR3 loop is CASSGTAGEQETQYF. CDR3 in DNA: TGTGCCAGTAGTGGGACTGCGGGGGAACAAGAGACCCAGTACTTC.

In regard to this clonotype: With a much larger clone just one base away, this may be a read error. The J gene is TRBJ2-4, the V gene TRBV6-5; no firm D call. The CDR3 has 13 amino acids. Looked up from germline, CDR1 is MNHEY and CDR2 is SVGAGI. CDR3 bases: TGTGCCAGCAGTTACGGGGAAAAAAACATTCAGCACTTC. Translated, it gives CASSYGEKNIQHF.

There are a few counts of this clonotype. The rearrangement uses TRBV6-2 or TRBV6-3 and TRBJ2-3, with D unresolved. Trimming cost V 1 base and J 6 bases, with 8 bases left between them. The CDR3 consists of 13 residues. From germline, CDR1 is MNHEY and CDR2 SVGEGT. The CDR3 reads CASSYYSEDTQYF. CDR3 coding DNA: TGTGCCAGCAGTTACTACAGCGAGGATACGCAGTATTTT.